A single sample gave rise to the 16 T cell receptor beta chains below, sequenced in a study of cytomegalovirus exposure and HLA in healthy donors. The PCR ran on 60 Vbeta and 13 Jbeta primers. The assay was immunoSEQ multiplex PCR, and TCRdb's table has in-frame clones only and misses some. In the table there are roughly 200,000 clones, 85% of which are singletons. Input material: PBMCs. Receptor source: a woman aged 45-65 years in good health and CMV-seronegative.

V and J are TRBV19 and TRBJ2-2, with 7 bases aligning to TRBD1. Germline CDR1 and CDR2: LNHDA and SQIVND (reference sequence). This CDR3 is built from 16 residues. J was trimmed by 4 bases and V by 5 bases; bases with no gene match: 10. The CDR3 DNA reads TGTGCCAGTAGTGCCCGGGACAGCAGTTTCACCGGGGAGCTGTTTTTT. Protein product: CASSARDSSFTGELFF. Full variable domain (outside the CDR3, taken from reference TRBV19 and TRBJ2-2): DGGITQSPKYLFRKEGQNVTLSCEQNLNHDAMYWYRQDPGQGLRLIYYSQIVNDFQKGDIAEGYSVSREKKESFPLTVTSAQKNPTAFYLCASSARDSSFTGELFFGEGSRLTVL.

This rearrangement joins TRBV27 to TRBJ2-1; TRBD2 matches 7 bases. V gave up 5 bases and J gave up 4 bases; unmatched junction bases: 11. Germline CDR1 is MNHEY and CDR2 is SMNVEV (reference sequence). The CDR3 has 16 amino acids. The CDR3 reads CASSARPGGSYNEQFF. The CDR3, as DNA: TGTGCCAGCAGTGCCCGTCCGGGGGGTTCTTACAATGAGCAGTTCTTC.

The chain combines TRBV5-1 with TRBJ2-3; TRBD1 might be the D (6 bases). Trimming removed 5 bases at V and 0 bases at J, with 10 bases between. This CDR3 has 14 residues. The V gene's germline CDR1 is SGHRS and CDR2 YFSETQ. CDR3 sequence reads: CASRVGGSTDTQYF. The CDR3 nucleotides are TGCGCCAGCAGGGTAGGGGGAAGCACAGATACGCAGTATTTT.

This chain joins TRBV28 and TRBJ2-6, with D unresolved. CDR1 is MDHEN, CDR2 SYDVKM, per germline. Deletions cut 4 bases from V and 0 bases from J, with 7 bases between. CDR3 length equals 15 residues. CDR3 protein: CASSSGYSGANVLTF. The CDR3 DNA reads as TGTGCCAGCAGTTCAGGCTACTCTGGGGCCAACGTCCTGACTTTC.

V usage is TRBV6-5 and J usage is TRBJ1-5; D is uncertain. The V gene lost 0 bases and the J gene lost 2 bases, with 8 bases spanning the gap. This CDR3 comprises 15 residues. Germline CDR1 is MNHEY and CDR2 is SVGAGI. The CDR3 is CASSYSGPGNQPQHF. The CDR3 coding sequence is TGTGCCAGCAGTTACTCGGGCCCGGGCAATCAGCCCCAGCATTTT.

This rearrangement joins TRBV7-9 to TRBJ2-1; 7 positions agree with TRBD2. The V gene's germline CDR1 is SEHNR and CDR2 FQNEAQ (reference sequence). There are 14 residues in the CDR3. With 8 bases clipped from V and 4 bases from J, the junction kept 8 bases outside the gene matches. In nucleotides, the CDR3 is TGTGCCAGCGATCCCGCGCGGGAGTACAATGAGCAGTTCTTC. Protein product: CASDPAREYNEQFF. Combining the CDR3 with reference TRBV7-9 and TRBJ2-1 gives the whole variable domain DTGVSQNPRHKITKRGQNVTFRCDPISEHNRLYWYRQTLGQGPEFLTYFQNEAQLEKSRLLSDRFSAERPKGSFSTLEIQRTEQGDSAMYLCASDPAREYNEQFFGPGTRLTVL.

CDR3 sequence reads: CAWSVRAGDSYGNTIYF. CDR3 coding DNA: TGTGCCTGGAGTGTACGGGCAGGGGATAGCTACGGAAACACCATATATTTT. The V call is TRBV30, the J call TRBJ1-3; D possibly corresponds to TRBD1 (6 bases). The germline gives CDR1 GTSNPN, CDR2 SVGIG (reference sequence). V was clipped by 0 bases and J by 4 bases, with 19 bases between them. CDR3 length equals 17 residues.

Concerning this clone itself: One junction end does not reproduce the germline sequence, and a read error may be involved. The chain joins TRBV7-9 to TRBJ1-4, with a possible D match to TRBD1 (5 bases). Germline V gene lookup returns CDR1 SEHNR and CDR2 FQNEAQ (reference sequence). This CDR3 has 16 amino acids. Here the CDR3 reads CSSSLDRGQGNEKLFF. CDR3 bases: TGTTCCAGCAGCTTAGATCGTGGCCAGGGTAATGAAAAACTGTTTTTT. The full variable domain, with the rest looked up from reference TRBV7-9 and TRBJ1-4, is DTGVSQNPRHKITKRGQNVTFRCDPISEHNRLYWYRQTLGQGPEFLTYFQNEAQLEKSRLLSDRFSAERPKGSFSTLEIQRTEQGDSAMYLCSSSLDRGQGNEKLFFGSGTQLSVL.

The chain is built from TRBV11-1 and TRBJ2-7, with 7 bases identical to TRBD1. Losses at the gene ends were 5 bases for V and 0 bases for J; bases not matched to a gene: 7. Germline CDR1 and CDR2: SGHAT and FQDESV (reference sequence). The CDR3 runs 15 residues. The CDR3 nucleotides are TGTGCCAGCAGCCAAGACAGGGACCACTCCTACGAGCAGTACTTC. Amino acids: CASSQDRDHSYEQYF.

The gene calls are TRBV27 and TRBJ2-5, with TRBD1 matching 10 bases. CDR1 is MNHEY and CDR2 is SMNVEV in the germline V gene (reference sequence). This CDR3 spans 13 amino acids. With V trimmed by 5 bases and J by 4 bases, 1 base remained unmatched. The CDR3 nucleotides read TGTGCCAGCAGTAGGACAGGGGGAGAGACCCAGTACTTC. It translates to CASSRTGGETQYF.

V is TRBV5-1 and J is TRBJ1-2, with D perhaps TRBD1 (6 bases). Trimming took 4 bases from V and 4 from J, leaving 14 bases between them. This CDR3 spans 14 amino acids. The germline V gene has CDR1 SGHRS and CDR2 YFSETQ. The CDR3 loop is CASSPQTGPYGYTF. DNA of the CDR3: TGCGCCAGCAGCCCACAGACAGGTCCCTATGGCTACACCTTC.

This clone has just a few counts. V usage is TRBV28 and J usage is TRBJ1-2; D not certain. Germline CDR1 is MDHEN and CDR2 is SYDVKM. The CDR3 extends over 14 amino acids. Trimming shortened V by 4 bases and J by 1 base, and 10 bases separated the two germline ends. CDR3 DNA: TGTGCCAGCAGTTCCCACAGTAGTAACTATGGCTACACCTTC. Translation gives CASSSHSSNYGYTF.

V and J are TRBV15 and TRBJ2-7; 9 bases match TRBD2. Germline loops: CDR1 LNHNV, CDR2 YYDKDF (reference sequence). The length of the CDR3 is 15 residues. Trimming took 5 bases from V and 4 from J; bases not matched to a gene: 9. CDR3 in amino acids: CATSGTWTSEYEQYF. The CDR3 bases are TGTGCCACCAGCGGGACTTGGACTAGCGAGTACGAGCAGTACTTC.

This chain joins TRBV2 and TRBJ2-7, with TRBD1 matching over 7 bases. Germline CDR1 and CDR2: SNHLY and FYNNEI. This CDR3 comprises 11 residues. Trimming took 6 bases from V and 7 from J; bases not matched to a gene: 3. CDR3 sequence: CASRADREQYF. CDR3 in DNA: TGTGCCAGCAGGGCGGACAGGGAGCAGTACTTC.

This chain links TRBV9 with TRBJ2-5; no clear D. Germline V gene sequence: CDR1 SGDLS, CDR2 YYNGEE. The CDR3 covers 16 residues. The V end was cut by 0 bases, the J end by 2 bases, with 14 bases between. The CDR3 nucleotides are TGTGCCAGCAGCGTAGTGCCCTATAGTCTACAAGAGACCCAGTACTTC. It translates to CASSVVPYSLQETQYF.

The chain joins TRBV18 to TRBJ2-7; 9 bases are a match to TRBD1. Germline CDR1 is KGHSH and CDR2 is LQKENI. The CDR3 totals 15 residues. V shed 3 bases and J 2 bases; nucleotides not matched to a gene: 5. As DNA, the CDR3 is TGTGCCAGCTCACCGGGACAGGGCCCCCCCTACGAGCAGTACTTC. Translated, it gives CASSPGQGPPYEQYF.